Sequencing of this T cell receptor beta chain was carried out in a study of molecular identifiers for immune sequencing clone quantification listed by TCRdb under 2018. For the study in its entirety: For a replicate experiment, the RNA from either approximately 20,000 or 100,000 naive CD8 T cells was divided into five aliquots, and four of those aliquots went on to sequencing. The study was a methods study using CD8 T cells to benchmark molecular-identifier clustering-based TCR repertoire sequencing (MIDCIRS) and TCR RNA copy counting.

The method behind the library was PCR. The sequencer listed for this sample is NextSeq 500. Bulk TCR libraries were generated as previously described, with the TCR primers listed in Table S5 used. Purification of total RNA was performed with the Qiagen AllPrep DNA/RNA kit. Before analysis, reads from multiple sequencing runs of the same library were pooled. On the study's bioinformatics: Only reads with exact TCR constant sequence were kept, trimmed to 150 nt, and grouped by their 12-nt molecular barcodes. Reads inside each barcode group were sub-clustered using a 15% Levenshtein threshold, and a quality-weighted consensus sequence was constructed for each RNA molecule. Non-functional sequences were filtered out, along with any lower-count sequence sitting one edit away from another sequence. On the basis of fitting two negative binomial distributions, barcode sub-clusters with fewer than 20% of the maximum read count were discarded. Starting from the raw public reads, TCRdb applied fastp trimming at Q25, assembled clones with MiXCR and retained in-frame beta chains. Rows with one shared CDR3 protein collapse into an entry with the most common genes and DNA. These V and J calls rely on TCRdb rather than the paper's analysis. This sample has more than 85,000 distinct CDR3 sequences in its table, and under 40% of those were observed once. The ten largest clones take up approximately 9.8% of the sample.

Taken from cysteine to phenylalanine, the CDR3 has 14 residues. Only the CDR3 part of the read is kept: 42 bases, read in frame from the first base. The full study reports these points: In CMV-specific effector cells, clones with more than 20 RNA copies contained over 97% of molecules, whereas in naive cells such clones contained under 1% of molecules. Spiked-in Jurkat TCR RNA equal to a single cell's worth was reported to be detectable even within 1,100,000 naive CD8 T cells. Highly expanded clone sizes could be underestimated if identical TCR molecules share a barcode. Modeling estimated roughly 3.2 recovered TCR RNA copies per cell, compared with around 9.7 by digital PCR, which implies about 30% capture efficiency. When barcode sub-clustering was left out, chimeric consensus sequences inflated TCR diversity, with chimeras reaching as high as 47%. The naive libraries included spiked-in Jurkat TCR RNA (roughly 9 copies' worth), and this RNA is not part of the donor repertoire.

With regard to this clonotype: Which antigen it targets is not known. An end of the junction differs from the germline gene, which may be a read error.

Libraries of naive CD8 T cells were built from anywhere between roughly 17,000 and 1,000,000 sorted cells, with 10%, 30% or 50% of the purified RNA used. On a BD FACSAria II, naive CD8 T cells were FACS-sorted as CD8+CD4-CCR7+CD45RA+ and collected into RLT Plus buffer. Roughly ten TCR copies' worth of Jurkat RNA were spiked into roughly 19,000-1,000,000 naive CD8 T cell samples to test detection sensitivity. CD8 T cells were enriched using RosetteSep CD8+ T Cell Enrichment Cocktail and Ficoll-Paque, and the enriched cells then underwent ACK red cell lysis. The sequence was collected from a human donor in good health. Some libraries in this study had Jurkat cell RNA spiked in. What was sequenced was naive CD8+ T cells from blood, with Jurkat cell RNA spiked in. The cell subset or site label on this specimen signifies: FACS-sorted CD8+CD4-CCR7+CD45RA+ naive T cells. The V and J genes are TRBV12-3 or TRBV12-4 and TRBJ1-5, with a tentative D gene TRBD1 over 6 matching bases. In nucleotide form, the sequence is TGTGCCTGCAGCCACTCCGGGACACCACTGCCCCAGCATTTT. Translated, this gives CACSHSGTPLPQHF.